This passage covers 19 T cell receptor beta chains from one sample sequenced in a study of cytomegalovirus exposure and HLA in healthy donors. The PCR employed 60 Vbeta primers together with 13 Jbeta primers. Sequencing was performed with immunoSEQ multiplex PCR; in TCRdb, only in-frame clones are kept and a portion is missing. The repertoire holds around 140,000 clones, with around three quarters as singletons. Source material: PBMCs. The receptors here all came from a woman between 55 and 75 years old in good health and CMV-seropositive.

The chain joins TRBV15 to TRBJ1-5, with D unclear. Germline loops: CDR1 LNHNV, CDR2 YYDKDF (reference sequence). The germline V and J ends were trimmed by 4 bases and 5 bases, with 12 bases remaining between them. This CDR3 is built from 14 residues. CDR3 sequence (DNA): TGTGCCACCAGCACCCGACAATTTGATCAGCCCCAGCATTTT. Its protein product is CATSTRQFDQPQHF.

CDR3: CASSGGREETQYF. The CDR3, as DNA: TGCGCCAGCAGCGGGGGGAGGGAAGAGACCCAGTACTTC. The genes are TRBV5-1 and TRBJ2-5, with 7 bases lining up with TRBD2. The germline gives CDR1 SGHRS, CDR2 YFSETQ. The CDR3 is 13 amino acids. V lost 4 bases and J lost 3; bases outside the gene matches: 3. Supplemented by reference TRBV5-1 and TRBJ2-5, the full variable domain reads KAGVTQTPRYLIKTRGQQVTLSCSPISGHRSVSWYQQTPGQGLQFLFEYFSETQRNKGNFPGRFSGRQFSNSRSEMNVSTLELGDSALYLCASSGGREETQYFGPGTRLLVL.

V and J are TRBV28 and TRBJ2-1, with 14 bases fitting TRBD2. Germline trimming cut 6 bases from V and 5 bases from J; bases unmatched to any gene: 3. The CDR3 is made up of 15 amino acids. Germline CDR1 MDHEN, CDR2 SYDVKM. The CDR3 DNA reads as TGTGCCAGCAGCCGGACTAGCGGGAGGAACAATGAGCAGTTCTTC. Its protein is CASSRTSGRNNEQFF.

The table lists this clone with a few counts. This chain joins TRBV5-4 and TRBJ1-1; 7 positions match TRBD1. The CDR3 consists of 14 residues. Germline trimming cut 3 bases from V and 2 bases from J; bases unmatched to any gene: 4. Per germline, CDR1 SGHNT and CDR2 YYREEE (reference sequence). As DNA, the CDR3 is TGTGCCAGCAGCTATCGGGACAGTAACACTGAAGCTTTCTTT. This encodes CASSYRDSNTEAFF.

This rearrangement joins TRBV10-3 to TRBJ2-5; maybe TRBD2 (6 bases). The CDR3 extends over 15 amino acids. V lost 3 bases and J lost 1, with 12 bases in between. Germline assignment: CDR1 ENHRY and CDR2 SYGVKD. The CDR3 loop is CAISEFTGGQETQYF. The CDR3 DNA reads as TGTGCCATCAGTGAATTCACCGGGGGCCAAGAGACCCAGTACTTC.

This clone turned up a few times. The chain has TRBV6-5 and TRBJ1-1; no firm D call. CDR3 length equals 16 residues. V was pared by 0 bases and J by 0 bases, with 11 bases between. Germline V gene lookup returns CDR1 MNHEY and CDR2 SVGAGI. For the CDR3, the DNA is TGTGCCAGCAGTTACTCAGGCGGTTACATGAACACTGAAGCTTTCTTT. This codes for CASSYSGGYMNTEAFF.

The V gene is TRBV19, the J gene TRBJ2-5, with 9 bases matching TRBD1. Germline V gives CDR1 LNHDA, CDR2 SQIVND (reference sequence). V dropped 7 bases and J dropped 2; count of bases not matched to a gene: 8. CDR3 length equals 15 residues. The CDR3, as DNA: TGTGCCAGTAAAAGCCCCGGGACAGGGCAAGAGACCCAGTACTTC. Translating it yields CASKSPGTGQETQYF.

The chain carries TRBV25-1 and TRBJ2-1; 14 bases are a match to TRBD2. The CDR3 is 17 residues long. Germline V lookup: CDR1 MGHDK, CDR2 SYGVNS. V shed 4 bases, J shed 4 bases, and the junction held 6 bases outside the gene matches. The CDR3 protein is CASSVGGLAGEYNEQFF. DNA for the CDR3: TGTGCCAGCAGTGTAGGGGGACTAGCGGGAGAGTACAATGAGCAGTTCTTC. Using reference TRBV25-1 and TRBJ2-1 for the parts outside the CDR3, the full variable domain is EADIYQTPRYLVIGTGKKITLECSQTMGHDKMYWYQQDPGMELHLIHYSYGVNSTEKGDLSSESTVSRIRTEHFPLTLESARPSHTSQYLCASSVGGLAGEYNEQFFGPGTRLTVL.

This clone was seen a handful of times. V usage is TRBV2 and J usage is TRBJ1-2; TRBD1 aligns across 8 bases. The trim removed 9 bases at V and 4 bases at J, leaving 13 bases unmatched. This CDR3 is 15 amino acids long. CDR1 is SNHLY, CDR2 FYNNEI, per germline. The CDR3 is CASLRTRGPGYGYTF. Here the CDR3 DNA reads TGTGCCAGTTTGAGAACCAGGGGGCCGGGCTATGGCTACACCTTC.

The gene calls are TRBV5-4 and TRBJ1-2; 7 positions agree with TRBD1. Germline V CDR1 and CDR2: SGHNT, YYREEE (reference sequence). Trimming removed 6 bases from V and 4 bases from J; junction bases left unmatched: 3. This CDR3 region has 12 residues. CDR3 bases: TGTGCCAGCACCGAGGGGGCCTATGGCTACACCTTC. It yields the protein CASTEGAYGYTF.

The gene calls are TRBV2 and TRBJ1-5; D is undetermined. CDR1 and CDR2 (germline): SNHLY, FYNNEI. The CDR3 covers 14 residues. Trimming removed 2 bases from V and 2 bases from J, with 7 bases in between. The CDR3 spells CASSERGGNQPQHF. The CDR3 DNA follows: TGTGCCAGCAGTGAACGGGGTGGCAATCAGCCCCAGCATTTT. The whole variable domain, filled in from reference TRBV2 and TRBJ1-5, reads EPEVTQTPSHQVTQMGQEVILRCVPISNHLYFYWYRQILGQKVEFLVSFYNNEISEKSEIFDDQFSVERPDGSNFTLKIRSTKLEDSAMYFCASSERGGNQPQHFGDGTRLSIL.

CDR3 amino acids: CASSPVTGTYYGYTF. CDR3 DNA sequence: TGTGCCAGCTCACCCGTAACAGGGACCTACTATGGCTACACCTTC. The chain employs TRBV18 and TRBJ1-2, with a weak D call TRBD1 (6 bases). Trimming left V 3 bases short and J 3 bases short, with 14 bases between. The CDR3 has 15 residues. Germline values: CDR1 KGHSH, CDR2 LQKENI.

This clone was recorded a few times. The chain links TRBV7-9 to TRBJ2-1, with 11 bases fitting TRBD2. Germline V gene data show CDR1 as SEHNR and CDR2 as FQNEAQ (reference sequence). V trimming: 2 bases; J trimming: 12 bases; junction bases outside the gene matches: 3. This CDR3 has 13 amino acids. CDR3 loop: CASSLFGTSGQFF. DNA for the CDR3: TGTGCCAGCAGCTTATTCGGGACTAGCGGGCAGTTCTTC.

This clone was observed a single time. This rearrangement joins TRBV6-1 to TRBJ1-2; D perhaps matches TRBD1 (5 bases). Trimming removed 5 bases at V and 8 bases at J, with 18 bases between. Germline-derived CDR1 and CDR2 are MNHNS and SASEGT. The CDR3 extends over 14 amino acids. The CDR3 here is CASSLNPGVGGYTF. In DNA form, the CDR3 reads TGTGCCAGCAGTCTAAATCCGGGGGTGGGAGGCTACACCTTC.

The table lists this clone with a few counts. The rearrangement joins TRBV15 to TRBJ1-5, with D possibly being TRBD1 (5 bases). Per germline, CDR1 LNHNV and CDR2 YYDKDF (reference sequence). Trimming removed 1 base from V and 3 bases from J, with 7 bases in between. The CDR3 loop spans 14 amino acids. Here the CDR3 reads CATSRAGYNQPQHF. In DNA, the CDR3 is TGTGCCACCAGCAGAGCAGGGTACAATCAGCCCCAGCATTTT.

This clone was counted only a few times. The rearrangement uses TRBV5-1 and TRBJ1-1; 9 bases align to TRBD1. The germline V gene encodes CDR1 SGHRS and CDR2 YFSETQ. The CDR3 is 15 residues long. V dropped 4 bases and J dropped 1; count of bases not matched to a gene: 5. CDR3 DNA: TGCGCCAGCAGCCCCCCGGGACAGGGGAACACTGAAGCTTTCTTT. This gives the protein CASSPPGQGNTEAFF.

This chain connects TRBV19 to TRBJ1-1; tentatively, D is TRBD1 (6 bases). The V gene's germline CDR1 is LNHDA and CDR2 SQIVND (reference sequence). V shed 1 base and J shed 5 bases, with 11 bases lying between them. The CDR3 covers 14 residues. In DNA, the CDR3 is TGTGCCAGTAGTATAGGCGGAGACAGGACTGAAGCTTTCTTT. It encodes CASSIGGDRTEAFF.

This clone has just a few counts. The V and J genes are TRBV4-1 and TRBJ2-4; 13 nucleotides align to TRBD2. J gave up 1 base and V 4 bases, and 13 bases lay outside the gene matches. From germline, CDR1 is MGHRA and CDR2 YSYEKL. The CDR3 contains 20 residues. CDR3 sequence (DNA): TGCGCCAGCAGCCTCGGACTAGCGGGAGAAGAGATGCCGGCCAAAAACATTCAGTACTTC. Amino acids: CASSLGLAGEEMPAKNIQYF.

This clone showed up just a few times. The chain combines TRBV25-1 with TRBJ1-2, with D perhaps matching TRBD1 (5 bases). The CDR3 runs to 15 residues. V was pared by 1 base and J by 6 bases, with 15 bases between. Germline CDR1 MGHDK, CDR2 SYGVNS. Here the CDR3 reads CASSELVTGFDGYTF. For the CDR3, the DNA is TGTGCCAGCAGTGAATTGGTAACAGGTTTTGATGGCTACACCTTC.